This passage covers 14 T cell receptor beta chains from one sample sequenced in a study of cytomegalovirus exposure and HLA in healthy donors. In the PCR, 60 Vbeta and 13 Jbeta primers were used. The protocol was immunoSEQ multiplex PCR, while the TCRdb copy is restricted to in-frame clones and leaves out a portion. The profile shows roughly 120,000 clones, 75% to 80% of them singletons. Sequencing was done on a sample of PBMCs. Receptor source: a woman aged 30 to 39 in good health and CMV-seropositive.

For this clone: A read error may account for a junction end that differs from germline. This sequence joins TRBV30 and TRBJ1-4; unclear D gene. CDR1 is GTSNPN and CDR2 is SVGIG in the germline V gene (reference sequence). This CDR3 is 14 amino acids long. CDR3 sequence: CAWSVVSTNEKLFF. The CDR3 coding sequence is TGTGCCTGGAGTGTAGTTTCAACAAATGAAAAACTGTTTTTT.

This sequence joins TRBV19 and TRBJ1-4; 8 bases are shared with TRBD1. CDR3 size: 16 residues. V was pared by 4 bases and J by 1 base, with 5 bases of the junction left unmatched. Germline V CDR1 and CDR2: LNHDA, SQIVND (reference sequence). CDR3 coding DNA: TGTGCCAGTAGTAAGGGACAGGCCAAAACTAATGAAAAACTGTTTTTT. Protein product: CASSKGQAKTNEKLFF.

V and J are TRBV19 and TRBJ1-5; TRBD1 is a possible D gene (6 bases). The CDR3 contains 13 residues. Between the trimmed V and J ends, which lost 11 bases and 3 bases, there was a span of 14 bases. Germline assignment: CDR1 LNHDA and CDR2 SQIVND (reference sequence). The CDR3 spells CAGSGVHNQPQHF. The CDR3 bases are TGTGCCGGTTCAGGGGTTCACAATCAGCCCCAGCATTTT.

The chain carries TRBV2 and TRBJ2-1; possible D gene TRBD1, 5 bases. CDR3 size: 14 residues. Trimming removed 8 bases at V and 0 bases at J, with 11 bases between. Germline CDR1 reads SNHLY; CDR2 reads FYNNEI. CDR3 sequence reads: CASRTDSSYNEQFF. The DNA for the CDR3 is TGTGCCAGCCGGACCGACAGCTCCTACAATGAGCAGTTCTTC.

The V call is TRBV7-2, the J call TRBJ2-1, with 7 bases that match TRBD2. The J segment lost 7 bases and the V segment lost 2 bases, leaving 8 bases of the junction unmatched. Germline values: CDR1 SGHTA, CDR2 FQGNSA. The CDR3 is made up of 15 amino acids. The CDR3, as DNA: TGTGCCAGCAGCTTAAGTGCAGCGGGGATAAATGAGCAGTTCTTC. Translation gives CASSLSAAGINEQFF.

CDR3 in DNA: TGCGCCAGCAGCTTGGTATCTAGCGGGGGGATGGGAGATACGCAGTATTTT. Translating it yields CASSLVSSGGMGDTQYF. This rearrangement joins TRBV5-1 to TRBJ2-3; 11 nucleotides agree with TRBD2. Germline assignment: CDR1 SGHRS and CDR2 YFSETQ. The CDR3 spans 17 residues. The junction had 8 bases not matched to a gene; V was cut back by 0 bases and J by 5 bases.

This clone was observed once. CDR3 amino acids: CASSSDITNYGYTF. DNA for the CDR3: TGTGCCAGCAGTTCGGACATTACAAACTATGGCTACACCTTC. This chain joins TRBV28 and TRBJ1-2; the D gene is possibly TRBD1 (5 bases). The CDR3 contains 14 residues. V was trimmed by 4 bases and J by 2 bases, leaving 11 bases between them. In germline, CDR1 is MDHEN, CDR2 SYDVKM.

This clone showed up just a few times. The chain employs TRBV5-1 and TRBJ2-5; TRBD2 is a possible D gene (5 bases). Matching the DNA end better, TRBJ2-7 makes the J call doubtful. This CDR3 is 13 amino acids long. Per the germline V gene, CDR1 is SGHRS and CDR2 is YFSETQ. CDR3 nucleotide sequence: TGCGCCAGCAGTCCCGCCGGGGTACACGAGCAGTACTTC. Its translation: CASSPAGVHEQYF.

The chain employs TRBV9 and TRBJ2-1; the match to TRBD2 covers 9 bases. Germline V gene data show CDR1 as SGDLS and CDR2 as YYNGEE. This CDR3 has 13 amino acids. V gave up 2 bases and J gave up 6 bases; unmatched junction bases: 0. The CDR3 spells CASSVTSGNEQFF. DNA of the CDR3: TGTGCCAGCAGCGTGACTAGCGGCAATGAGCAGTTCTTC.

The V and J genes are TRBV5-4 and TRBJ2-2; D is perhaps TRBD2 (6 bases). CDR1 and CDR2 from the germline V gene are SGHNT and YYREEE (reference sequence). V lost 7 bases to trimming and J lost 4 bases, with 20 bases between them. This CDR3 has 16 amino acids. DNA for the CDR3: TGTGCCAGCGGGACTGCCACTGATCGGGGCACCGGGGAGCTGTTTTTT. Protein product: CASGTATDRGTGELFF.

The chain is built from TRBV14 and TRBJ2-7; TRBD1 agrees at 9 bases. V lost 2 bases and J lost 5; bases outside the gene matches: 7. Germline V gene lookup returns CDR1 SGHDN and CDR2 FVKESK. The CDR3 spans 15 residues. The DNA for the CDR3 is TGTGCCAGCAGCCAAATGGGACAGGGAGGCCACGAGCAGTACTTC. Translated: CASSQMGQGGHEQYF.

V usage is TRBV11-2 and J usage is TRBJ1-6; D is undetermined. CDR1 SGHAT and CDR2 FQNNGV come from the germline V gene. Trimming took 0 bases from V and 11 from J, leaving 14 bases between them. The CDR3 loop spans 15 amino acids. DNA of the CDR3: TGTGCCAGCAGCTTAGATCCCGGGTTTGTGACACCCCTCCACTTT. Translation gives CASSLDPGFVTPLHF.

The chain recombines TRBV4-1 with TRBJ2-2, with unresolved D. CDR3 length equals 13 residues. V lost 4 bases to trimming and J lost 7 bases, with 10 bases between them. The germline CDR1 and CDR2 sequences are MGHRA and YSYEKL. Here the CDR3 DNA reads TGCGCCAGCAGCCGACAAGTCGGCGGGGAGCTGTTTTTT. It specifies CASSRQVGGELFF.

The table lists this clone with a few counts. The chain combines TRBV30 with TRBJ2-3; 8 bases are shared with TRBD2. This CDR3 has 12 residues. J lost 11 bases, V lost 0 bases, and 4 bases had no gene match. Germline V gives CDR1 GTSNPN, CDR2 SVGIG (reference sequence). The CDR3 reads CAWSVRRGEQYF. DNA for the CDR3: TGTGCCTGGAGTGTAAGGCGGGGGGAGCAGTATTTT.